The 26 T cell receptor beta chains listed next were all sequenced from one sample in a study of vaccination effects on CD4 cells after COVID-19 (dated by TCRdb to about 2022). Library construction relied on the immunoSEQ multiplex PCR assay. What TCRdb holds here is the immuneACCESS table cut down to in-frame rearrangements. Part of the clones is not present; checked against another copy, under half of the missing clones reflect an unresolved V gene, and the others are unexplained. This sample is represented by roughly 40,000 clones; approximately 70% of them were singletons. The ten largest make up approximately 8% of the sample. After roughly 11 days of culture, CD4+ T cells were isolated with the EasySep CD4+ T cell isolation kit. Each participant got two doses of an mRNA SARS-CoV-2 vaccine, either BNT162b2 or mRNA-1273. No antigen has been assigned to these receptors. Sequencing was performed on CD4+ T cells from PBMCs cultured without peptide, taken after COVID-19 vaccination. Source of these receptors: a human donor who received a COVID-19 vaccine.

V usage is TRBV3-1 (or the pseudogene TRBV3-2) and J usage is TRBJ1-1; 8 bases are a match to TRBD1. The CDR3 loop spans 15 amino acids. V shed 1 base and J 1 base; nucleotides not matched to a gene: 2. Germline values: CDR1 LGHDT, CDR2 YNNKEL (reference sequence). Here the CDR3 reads CASSQGGTGNTEAFF. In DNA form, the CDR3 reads TGTGCCAGCAGCCAAGGAGGGACAGGGAACACTGAAGCTTTCTTT.

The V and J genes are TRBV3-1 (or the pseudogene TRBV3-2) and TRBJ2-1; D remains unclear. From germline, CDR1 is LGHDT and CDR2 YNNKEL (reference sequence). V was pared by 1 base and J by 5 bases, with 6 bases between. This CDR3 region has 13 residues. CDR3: CASSQVLHNEQFF. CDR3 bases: TGTGCCAGCAGCCAAGTGTTACACAATGAGCAGTTCTTC.

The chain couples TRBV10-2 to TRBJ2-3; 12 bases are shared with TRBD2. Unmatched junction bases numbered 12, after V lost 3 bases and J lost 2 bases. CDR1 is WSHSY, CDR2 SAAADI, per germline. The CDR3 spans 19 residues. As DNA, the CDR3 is TGCGCCAGCAGTGATTTCGACCCCTGGACTAGCGGGAACACAGATACGCAGTATTTT. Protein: CASSDFDPWTSGNTDTQYF.

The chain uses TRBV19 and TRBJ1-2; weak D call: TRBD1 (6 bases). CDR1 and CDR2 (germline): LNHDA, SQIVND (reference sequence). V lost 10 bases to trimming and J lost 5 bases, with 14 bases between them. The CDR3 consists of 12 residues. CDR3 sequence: CATKGGNYGYTF. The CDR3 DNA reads TGTGCCACCAAGGGGGGTAATTATGGCTACACCTTC.

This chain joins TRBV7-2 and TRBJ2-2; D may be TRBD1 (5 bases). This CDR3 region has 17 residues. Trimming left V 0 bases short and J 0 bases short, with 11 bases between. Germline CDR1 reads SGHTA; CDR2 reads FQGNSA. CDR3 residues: CASSLARAGTNTGELFF. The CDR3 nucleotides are TGTGCCAGCAGCTTAGCGCGCGCAGGGACGAACACCGGGGAGCTGTTTTTT. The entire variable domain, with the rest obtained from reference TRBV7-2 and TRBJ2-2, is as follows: GAGVSQSPSNKVTEKGKDVELRCDPISGHTALYWYRQSLGQGLEFLIYFQGNSAPDKSGLPSDRFSAERTGGSVSTLTIQRTQQEDSAVYLCASSLARAGTNTGELFFGEGSRLTVL.

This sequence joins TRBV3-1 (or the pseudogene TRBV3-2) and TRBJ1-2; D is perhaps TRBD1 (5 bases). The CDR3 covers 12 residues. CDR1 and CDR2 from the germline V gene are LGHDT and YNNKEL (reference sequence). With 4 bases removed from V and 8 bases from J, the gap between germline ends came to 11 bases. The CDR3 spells CASSPQGEGYTF. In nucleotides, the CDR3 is TGTGCCAGCAGCCCCCAAGGGGAAGGCTACACCTTC.

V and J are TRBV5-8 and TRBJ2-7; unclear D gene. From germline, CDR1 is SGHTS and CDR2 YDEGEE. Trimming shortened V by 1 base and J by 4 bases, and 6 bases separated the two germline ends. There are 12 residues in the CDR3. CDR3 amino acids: CASSLPNYEQYF. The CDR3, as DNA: TGTGCCAGCAGCTTGCCTAATTACGAGCAGTACTTC. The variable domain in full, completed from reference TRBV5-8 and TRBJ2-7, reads EAGVTQSPTHLIKTRGQQATLRCSPISGHTSVYWYQQALGLGLQFLLWYDEGEERNRGNFPPRFSGRQFPNYSSELNVNALELEDSALYLCASSLPNYEQYFGPGTRLTVT.

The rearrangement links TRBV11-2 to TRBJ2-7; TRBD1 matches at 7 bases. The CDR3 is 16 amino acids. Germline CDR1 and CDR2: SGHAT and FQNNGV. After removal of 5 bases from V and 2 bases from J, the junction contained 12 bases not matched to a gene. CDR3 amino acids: CASSPDRDRDTYEQYF. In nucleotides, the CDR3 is TGTGCCAGCAGCCCTGACCGAGACAGGGATACCTACGAGCAGTACTTC.

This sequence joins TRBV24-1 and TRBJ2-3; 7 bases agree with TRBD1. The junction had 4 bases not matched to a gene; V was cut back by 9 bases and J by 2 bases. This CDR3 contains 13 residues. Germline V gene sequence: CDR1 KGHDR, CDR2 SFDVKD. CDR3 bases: TGTGCCACCGAAGGACAGGACACAGATACGCAGTATTTT. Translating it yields CATEGQDTDTQYF.

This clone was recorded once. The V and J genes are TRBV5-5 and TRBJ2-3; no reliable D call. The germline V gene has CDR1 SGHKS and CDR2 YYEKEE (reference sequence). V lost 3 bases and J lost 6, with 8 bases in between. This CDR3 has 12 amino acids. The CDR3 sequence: CASSSPRDTQYF. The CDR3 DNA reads TGTGCCAGCAGCTCCCCTAGGGATACGCAGTATTTT.

The CDR3: CASRVGVNYGYTF. The CDR3 DNA reads as TGTGCCAGCAGAGTCGGAGTAAACTATGGCTACACCTTC. The V call is TRBV7-9, the J call TRBJ1-2; D uncertain. V was clipped by 6 bases and J by 2 bases, with 10 bases between them. CDR1 and CDR2 (germline): SEHNR, FQNEAQ (reference sequence). CDR3 size: 13 residues.

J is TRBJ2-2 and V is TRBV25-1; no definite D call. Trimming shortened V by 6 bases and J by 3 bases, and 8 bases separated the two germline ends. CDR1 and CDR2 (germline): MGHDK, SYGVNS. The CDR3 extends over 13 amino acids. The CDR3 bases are TGTGCCAGCAGGCTGGCGGACACCGGGGAGCTGTTTTTT. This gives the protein CASRLADTGELFF.

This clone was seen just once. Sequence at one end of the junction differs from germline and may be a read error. In nucleotides, the CDR3 is TGTGCCAGCACCTTAACCGGGACAGGGCACAATGAGCAGTTCTTC. As protein: CASTLTGTGHNEQFF. The V gene is TRBV11-1, the J gene TRBJ2-1; 9 bases fit TRBD1. The CDR3 contains 15 residues. Germline V CDR1 and CDR2: SGHAT, FQDESV (reference sequence).

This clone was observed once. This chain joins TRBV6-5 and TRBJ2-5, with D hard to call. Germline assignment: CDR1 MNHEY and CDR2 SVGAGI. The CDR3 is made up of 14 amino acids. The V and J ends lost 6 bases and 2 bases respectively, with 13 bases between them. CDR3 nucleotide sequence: TGTGCCAGCAGGACCTCTCTGGGGCAAGAGACCCAGTACTTC. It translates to CASRTSLGQETQYF.

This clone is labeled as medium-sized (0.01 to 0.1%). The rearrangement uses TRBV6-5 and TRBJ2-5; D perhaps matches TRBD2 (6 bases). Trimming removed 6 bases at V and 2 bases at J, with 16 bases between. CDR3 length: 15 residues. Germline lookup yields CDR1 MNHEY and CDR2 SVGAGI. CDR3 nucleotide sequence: TGTGCCAGCAGCCTTAACGGGAGAGGTCAAGAGACCCAGTACTTC. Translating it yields CASSLNGRGQETQYF.

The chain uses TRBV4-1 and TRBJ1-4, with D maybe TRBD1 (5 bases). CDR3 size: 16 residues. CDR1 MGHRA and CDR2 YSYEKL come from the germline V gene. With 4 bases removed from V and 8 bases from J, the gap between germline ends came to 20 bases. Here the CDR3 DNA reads TGCGCCAGCAGCCGTACTATCGGGGCAGGGTACGAAAAACTGTTTTTT. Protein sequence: CASSRTIGAGYEKLFF.

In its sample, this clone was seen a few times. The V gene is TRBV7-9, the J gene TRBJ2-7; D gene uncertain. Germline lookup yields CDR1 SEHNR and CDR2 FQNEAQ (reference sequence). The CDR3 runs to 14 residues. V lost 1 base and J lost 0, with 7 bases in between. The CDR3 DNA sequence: TGTGCCAGCAGCTTAGTGTACACCTCCTACGAGCAGTACTTC. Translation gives CASSLVYTSYEQYF. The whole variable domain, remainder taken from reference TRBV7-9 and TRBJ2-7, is DTGVSQNPRHKITKRGQNVTFRCDPISEHNRLYWYRQTLGQGPEFLTYFQNEAQLEKSRLLSDRFSAERPKGSFSTLEIQRTEQGDSAMYLCASSLVYTSYEQYFGPGTRLTVT.

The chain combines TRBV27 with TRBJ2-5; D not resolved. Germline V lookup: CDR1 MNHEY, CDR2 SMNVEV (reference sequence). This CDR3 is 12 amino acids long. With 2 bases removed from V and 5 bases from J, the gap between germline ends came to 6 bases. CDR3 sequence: CASSLVMETQYF. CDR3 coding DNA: TGTGCCAGCAGTTTAGTAATGGAGACCCAGTACTTC.

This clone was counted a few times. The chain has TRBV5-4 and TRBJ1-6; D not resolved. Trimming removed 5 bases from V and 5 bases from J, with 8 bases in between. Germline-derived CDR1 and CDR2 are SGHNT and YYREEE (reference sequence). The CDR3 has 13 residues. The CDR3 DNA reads TGTGCCAGCAGGGGTCAGGATAATTCACCCCTCCACTTT. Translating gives CASRGQDNSPLHF.

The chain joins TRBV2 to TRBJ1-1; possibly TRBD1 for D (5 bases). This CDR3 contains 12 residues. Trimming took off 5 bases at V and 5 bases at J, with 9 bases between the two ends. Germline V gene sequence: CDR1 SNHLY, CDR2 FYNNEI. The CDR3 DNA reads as TGTGCCAGCAGTCGGAGGGGTACTGAAGCTTTCTTT. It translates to CASSRRGTEAFF.

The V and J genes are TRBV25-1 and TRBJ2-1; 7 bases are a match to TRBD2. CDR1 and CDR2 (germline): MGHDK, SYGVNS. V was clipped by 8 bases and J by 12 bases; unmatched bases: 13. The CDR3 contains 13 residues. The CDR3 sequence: CASGPGLGPRQFF. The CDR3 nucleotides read TGTGCCAGCGGTCCTGGACTAGGACCGCGGCAGTTCTTC.

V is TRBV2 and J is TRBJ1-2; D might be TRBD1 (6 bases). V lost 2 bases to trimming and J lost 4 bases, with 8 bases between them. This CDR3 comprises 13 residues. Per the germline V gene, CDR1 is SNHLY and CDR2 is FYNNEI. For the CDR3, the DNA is TGTGCCAGCAGTGAAACAGGGACCTATGGCTACACCTTC. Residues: CASSETGTYGYTF.

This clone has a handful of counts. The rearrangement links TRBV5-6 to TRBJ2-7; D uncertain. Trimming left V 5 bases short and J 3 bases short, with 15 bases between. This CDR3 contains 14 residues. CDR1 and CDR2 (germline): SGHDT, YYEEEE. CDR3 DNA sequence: TGTGCCAGCAGTCCGCCTGGAGATCTCTACGAGCAGTACTTC. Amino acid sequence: CASSPPGDLYEQYF.

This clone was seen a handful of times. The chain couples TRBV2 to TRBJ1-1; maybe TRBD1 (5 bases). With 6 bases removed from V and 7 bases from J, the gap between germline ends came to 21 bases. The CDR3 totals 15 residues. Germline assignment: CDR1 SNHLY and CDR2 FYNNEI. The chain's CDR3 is CASREMALLGGEAFF. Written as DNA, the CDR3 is TGTGCCAGCAGAGAGATGGCCCTACTCGGGGGTGAAGCTTTCTTT.

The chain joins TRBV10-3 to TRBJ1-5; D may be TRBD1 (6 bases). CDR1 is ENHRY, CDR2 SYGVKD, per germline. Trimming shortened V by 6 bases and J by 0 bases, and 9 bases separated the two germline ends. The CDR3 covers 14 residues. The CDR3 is CAIRRGGSNQPQHF. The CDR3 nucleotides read TGTGCCATCAGGAGGGGGGGTAGCAATCAGCCCCAGCATTTT.

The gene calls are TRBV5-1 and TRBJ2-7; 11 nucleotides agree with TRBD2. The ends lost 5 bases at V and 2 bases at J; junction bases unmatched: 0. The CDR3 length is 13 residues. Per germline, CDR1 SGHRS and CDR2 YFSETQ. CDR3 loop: CASRTSGTYEQYF. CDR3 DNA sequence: TGCGCCAGCAGGACTAGCGGGACCTACGAGCAGTACTTC.